This TCR beta chain was sequenced during a study of blood T cell repertoires in COVID-19. Across the whole study: PBMCs, B-cell-depleted T cells, or T cells were the source of the cDNA or gDNA that made up the material.

Original analysis: Amplified reference gene primers provided the basis for estimating nucleated cell counts. Generated by immunoSEQ multiplex PCR, the TCRdb table keeps only in-frame clones and is missing some. V, J and clone size derive from that table, while D and trimming were established from the DNA sequence. Here the sample spans more than 75,000 clones, 84% being singletons. Sequenced input: peripheral blood. This receptor was identified in a human donor in a cohort sampled during active COVID-19.

Written as DNA, the CDR3 is TGCAGTGCTAGGAACGGCTACGAGCAGTACTTC. It specifies CSARNGYEQYF. The gene calls are TRBV20-1 and TRBJ2-7, with D uncertain. Per germline, CDR1 DFQATT and CDR2 SNEGSKA (reference sequence). The CDR3 extends over 11 amino acids. V dropped 3 bases and J dropped 3 bases, with 6 bases sitting between them.